This T cell receptor beta chain was recovered during a study of blood T cells in healthy people across ages (dated by TCRdb to 2013 to 2016). Notes on the research overall: In model experiments, template switching captured roughly one uniquely barcoded TCR beta cDNA molecule for every two T cells. For two donors (one aged 18 to 30 and one aged 80 or older), the study analyzed two additional independent replicas of 1 million unique cDNA reads from the same blood draw. To track age-related changes in TCR beta repertoire diversity, the study relied on deep sequencing normalized with unique cDNA molecular identifiers. Donors were grouped into four age groups: young (average roughly 17 years), middle-aged (39), aged (approximately 67) and long-lived (approximately 82). Donors of different ages were randomly distributed across sequencing lanes to avoid experimental bias.

Receptor amplification or capture employed 5' RACE. For sequencing, an Illumina HiSeq 2500 was employed. A second PCR of about 6 to 12 cycles was run with a J-beta primer mix and a sample-barcoded 5' primer. Each TCR beta cDNA molecule received a unique molecular identifier from a template-switch 5' adaptor carrying 12 random nucleotides. At least 2.5 million CDR3-containing paired-end reads were obtained from each sample. First-strand cDNA was synthesized from all RNA with the Mint cDNA synthesis kit, primed by a TRBC-specific oligonucleotide. After uracil-DNA glycosylase treatment, a first 18-cycle PCR used universal primers M1SS and BC2_uni_R on all cDNA. For the original study's pipeline: For normalization, 1 million high-quality reads, each with a distinct molecular identifier, were randomly selected from each sample. Instead of being binned into consensus sequences, reads with shared molecular identifiers were discarded. MiTCR, run with a Q25 quality threshold and the strictest error-elimination algorithm, handled CDR3 identification, clonotype clustering and error correction. A nonparametric unseen species model with Euler transformation was used to estimate lower-bound total TCR beta diversity. In-frame beta chains were kept once TCRdb had trimmed the public reads at Q25 with fastp and called clones with MiXCR. Under each unique CDR3 protein, matching rows form one entry showing the most common genes and DNA. Clone size and V and J calls follow TCRdb, not the original study. Present in this sample are over 1.5 million distinct CDR3 sequences, 49% of which were seen just once. The ten largest clones capture over 2% of the sample.

Details on this clonotype: The antigen it recognizes is unknown. A read error may produce the germline difference seen at one junction end.

Systemically healthy Caucasian individuals from Russia, over 30 in total and aged roughly 6 to 90 years, were included as donors. Each donor gave 8 to 10 milliliters of peripheral blood, collected into EDTA-treated Vacutainer tubes. Ficoll-Paque density-gradient centrifugation was used to isolate PBMCs, with at least 6.5 million per sample. Trizol reagent was used to extract total RNA from the PBMCs, yielding at least 6 micrograms per sample. Naive CD45RAhigh/CD27high T cell percentages were measured by flow cytometry on a PBMC aliquot from every donor. For CDR1 and CDR2, the germline V gene lists SGHRS and YFSETQ. The CDR3, from cysteine to phenylalanine, totals 17 residues. This entry keeps only the CDR3 DNA: 51 bases, framed from base 1. Study-wide findings and limitations: Observed TCR beta diversity per million T cells fell roughly linearly with age, and a significant reduction was already apparent by age around 40. Observed TCR beta diversity correlated strongly with the percentage of naive T cells measured by flow cytometry. Since profiling was done on bulk unsorted PBMCs, naive and antigen-experienced compartments could not be conclusively compared. The CMV infection status of donors was not known, potentially confounding age-related changes in expanded clonotypes. Compared with the aged group, the long-lived group had more naive CD4+ T cells, fewer expanded clones and increased TCR diversity, suggesting age selection. Total diversity estimates from one million sequenced T cells were considered lower bounds and underestimates.

The sequence joins TRBV5-1 to TRBJ2-1; 7 bases in the junction line up with TRBD1. The sample comprised blood. The source is a middle-aged woman in good health. The CDR3 sequence is CASNLGTGASSYNEQFF. The DNA reads as follows: TGCGCCAGCAACTTGGGAACAGGGGCGAGCTCCTACAATGAGCAGTTCTTC.